This TCR beta chain was captured in a study of blood T cell repertoires in COVID-19. Germline V gene sequence: CDR1 SQVTM, CDR2 ANQGSEA. The CDR3 contains 14 residues. Trimming took 0 bases from V and 12 from J, leaving 18 bases between them. Sequencing used immunoSEQ multiplex PCR; TCRdb keeps in-frame clones, though not all of them. The sample lists some 120,000 clones, approximately 83% occurring once. The genes are TRBV29-1 and TRBJ2-1, with a weak D call TRBD2 (6 bases). The source material was peripheral blood. The receptor comes from an elderly man with active or convalescent COVID-19. CDR3 coding DNA: TGCAGCGTTGAAGAACCTAACTTGACAGCGGGGCAGTTCTTC. It is translated as CSVEEPNLTAGQFF.